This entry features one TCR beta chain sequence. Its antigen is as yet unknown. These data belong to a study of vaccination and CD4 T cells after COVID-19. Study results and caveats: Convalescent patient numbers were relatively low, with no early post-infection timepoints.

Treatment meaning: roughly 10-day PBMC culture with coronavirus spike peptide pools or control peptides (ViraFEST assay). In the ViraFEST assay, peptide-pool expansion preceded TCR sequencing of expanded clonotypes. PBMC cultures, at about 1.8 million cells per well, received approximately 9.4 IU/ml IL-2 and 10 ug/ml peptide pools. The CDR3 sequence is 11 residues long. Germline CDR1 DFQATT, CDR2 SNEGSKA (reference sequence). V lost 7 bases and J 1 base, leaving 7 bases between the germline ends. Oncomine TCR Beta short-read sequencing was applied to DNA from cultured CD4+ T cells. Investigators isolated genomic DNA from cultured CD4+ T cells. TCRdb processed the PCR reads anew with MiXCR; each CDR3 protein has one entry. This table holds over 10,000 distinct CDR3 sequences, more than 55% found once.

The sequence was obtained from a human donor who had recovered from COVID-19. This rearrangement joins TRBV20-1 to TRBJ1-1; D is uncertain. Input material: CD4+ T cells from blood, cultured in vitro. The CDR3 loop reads CSVQKNTEAFF. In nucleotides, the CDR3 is TGCAGTGTTCAGAAGAACACTGAAGCTTTCTTT.